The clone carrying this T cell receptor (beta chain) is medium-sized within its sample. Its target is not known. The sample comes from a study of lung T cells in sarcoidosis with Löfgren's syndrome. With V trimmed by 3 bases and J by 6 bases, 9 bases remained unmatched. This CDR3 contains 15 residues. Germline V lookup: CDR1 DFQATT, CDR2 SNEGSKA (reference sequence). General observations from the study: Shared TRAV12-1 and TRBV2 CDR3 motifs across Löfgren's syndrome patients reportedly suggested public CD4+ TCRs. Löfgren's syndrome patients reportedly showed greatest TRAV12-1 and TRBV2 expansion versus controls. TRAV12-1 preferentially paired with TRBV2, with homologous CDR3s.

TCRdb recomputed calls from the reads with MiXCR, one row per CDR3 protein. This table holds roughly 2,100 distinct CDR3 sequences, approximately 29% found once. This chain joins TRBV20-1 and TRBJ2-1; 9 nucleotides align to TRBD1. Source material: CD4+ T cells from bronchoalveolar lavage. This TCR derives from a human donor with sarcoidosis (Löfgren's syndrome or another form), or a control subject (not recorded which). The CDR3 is CSASAPGQGRNEQFF. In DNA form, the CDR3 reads TGCAGTGCTAGTGCACCGGGACAGGGTCGCAATGAGCAGTTCTTC.